Each of the 17 T cell receptor beta chains below was sequenced from the same sample in a study of tumour-infiltrating T cells in Burkitt lymphoma. Sequencing used immunoSEQ multiplex PCR; TCRdb keeps in-frame clones, though not all of them. The sample includes 6,300 or so clones, over 9% of them seen just once. The specimen sequenced was tumor tissue. These receptors originate from a human donor with diffuse large B-cell lymphoma.

The chain links TRBV10-3 to TRBJ2-7, with TRBD1 matching 11 bases. This CDR3 region has 16 residues. Germline loops: CDR1 ENHRY, CDR2 SYGVKD. V lost 4 bases and J lost 6; bases outside the gene matches: 11. The CDR3 spells CAISGTGGGPTGEQYF. The CDR3 DNA reads TGTGCCATCAGTGGGACAGGGGGCGGTCCCACGGGCGAGCAGTACTTC.

This clone was seen a handful of times. The gene calls are TRBV5-1 and TRBJ2-1; TRBD2 aligns across 9 bases. This CDR3 is built from 17 residues. The germline gives CDR1 SGHRS, CDR2 YFSETQ. V was pared by 3 bases and J by 0 bases, with 7 bases of the junction left unmatched. The CDR3 reads CASSSGVAGDSYNEQFF. The CDR3 DNA reads TGCGCCAGCAGCTCCGGGGTAGCGGGGGACTCCTACAATGAGCAGTTCTTC.

The rearrangement uses TRBV5-4 and TRBJ2-5, with D tentatively TRBD2 (5 bases). The germline V gene has CDR1 SGHNT and CDR2 YYREEE (reference sequence). The V gene lost 0 bases and the J gene lost 1 base, with 10 bases spanning the gap. The CDR3 has 15 residues. The chain's CDR3 is CASSLETGFQETQYF. The DNA for the CDR3 is TGTGCCAGCAGCTTGGAAACGGGATTCCAAGAGACCCAGTACTTC.

The chain links TRBV4-3 to TRBJ2-1; 12 nucleotides line up with TRBD2. V lost 3 bases to trimming and J lost 5 bases; unmatched junction nucleotides: 17. Germline CDR1 LGHNA, CDR2 YSLEER. The CDR3 consists of 20 residues. The CDR3 region is CASSQATLAGGQRNNNEQFF. As DNA, the CDR3 is TGCGCCAGCAGCCAGGCAACACTAGCGGGGGGCCAACGGAATAACAATGAGCAGTTCTTC.

The J gene is TRBJ2-5, the V gene TRBV29-1; D unresolved. The V gene lost 4 bases and the J gene lost 5 bases, with 11 bases spanning the gap. CDR1 and CDR2 (germline): SQVTM, ANQGSEA. The length of the CDR3 is 12 residues. The CDR3 protein is CSVGEILETQYF. The CDR3 nucleotides are TGCAGCGTTGGGGAAATTCTGGAGACCCAGTACTTC.

V and J are TRBV19 and TRBJ1-1, with TRBD1 as a possible D gene (5 bases). Germline V gene lookup returns CDR1 LNHDA and CDR2 SQIVND (reference sequence). V lost 5 bases and J 4 bases, leaving 17 bases between the germline ends. This CDR3 spans 15 amino acids. The CDR3 here is CASSLSTEMGTEAFF. The CDR3 bases are TGTGCCAGTAGTCTATCGACAGAGATGGGCACTGAAGCTTTCTTT.

A few counts support this clone. This sequence joins TRBV6-5 and TRBJ1-6; D is unclear. V was cut by 7 bases and J by 3 bases, with 13 bases left in between. This CDR3 comprises 15 residues. Per germline, CDR1 MNHEY and CDR2 SVGAGI. The CDR3 loop is CASTPGVFYNSPLHF. CDR3 nucleotides: TGTGCCAGCACCCCCGGGGTCTTCTATAATTCACCCCTCCACTTT.

This clone was detected only a few times. The rearrangement links TRBV4-1 to TRBJ2-7; D might be TRBD1 (5 bases). Germline V CDR1 and CDR2: MGHRA, YSYEKL. V was cut by 3 bases and J by 2 bases, with 11 bases left in between. CDR3 length equals 14 residues. The CDR3 loop is CASSQGRGTYEQYF. The CDR3 DNA sequence: TGCGCCAGCAGCCAGGGTAGGGGTACCTACGAGCAGTACTTC.

V gene TRBV9 combines with J gene TRBJ2-2, with TRBD1 identical over 11 bases. V dropped 0 bases and J dropped 3; count of bases not matched to a gene: 1. CDR1 and CDR2 (germline): SGDLS, YYNGEE. The CDR3 totals 16 residues. CDR3 in DNA: TGTGCCAGCAGCGTAGGGGACAGGGGGTACACCGGGGAGCTGTTTTTT. This sequence encodes CASSVGDRGYTGELFF.

V is TRBV7-9 and J is TRBJ2-5, with 11 nucleotides matching TRBD2. J lost 5 bases, V lost 5 bases, and 10 bases had no gene match. Germline values: CDR1 SEHNR, CDR2 FQNEAQ (reference sequence). This CDR3 contains 16 residues. The DNA of the CDR3 is TGTGCCAGCAGCGAAACCCTAGCGGGGGGCTTGGAGACCCAGTACTTC. Protein: CASSETLAGGLETQYF. Using reference TRBV7-9 and TRBJ2-5 for the parts outside the CDR3, the full variable domain is DTGVSQNPRHKITKRGQNVTFRCDPISEHNRLYWYRQTLGQGPEFLTYFQNEAQLEKSRLLSDRFSAERPKGSFSTLEIQRTEQGDSAMYLCASSETLAGGLETQYFGPGTRLLVL.

A few counts support this clone. The chain is built from TRBV7-2 and TRBJ1-1; tentative D call: TRBD1 (6 bases). The V and J ends lost 2 bases and 8 bases respectively, with 18 bases between them. The CDR3 contains 15 residues. CDR1 is SGHTA, CDR2 FQGNSA, per germline. CDR3 loop: CASSLRVTGRMEAFF. The CDR3 nucleotides read TGTGCCAGCAGCTTAAGAGTCACAGGGCGAATGGAAGCTTTCTTT.

This clone was detected only a few times. The V gene is TRBV5-4, the J gene TRBJ2-5; no clear D gene. CDR3 length: 14 residues. Germline-derived CDR1 and CDR2 are SGHNT and YYREEE (reference sequence). The V end was cut by 4 bases, the J end by 6 bases, with 16 bases between. For the CDR3, the DNA is TGTGCCAGCAGCCGTCCAAGGGTGTCAAAGACCCAGTACTTC. Translated, it gives CASSRPRVSKTQYF.

This clone turned up a few times. This chain uses TRBV23-1 with TRBJ2-3; D might be TRBD1 or TRBD2, each matching 6 bases. TRBV23-1 is filed as an ORF, its function uncertain. CDR3 length: 14 amino acids. V lost 11 bases to trimming and J lost 2 bases, with 17 bases between them. The CDR3 coding sequence is TGCGCCCCGAGGGGGGATTTGGACACAGATACGCAGTATTTT. Translating it yields CAPRGDLDTDTQYF.

This chain uses TRBV6-5 with TRBJ2-7; 9 bases fit TRBD1. Trimming at V came to 5 bases and at J to 1 base, leaving 3 bases not matched to a gene. The CDR3 covers 14 residues. Germline-derived CDR1 and CDR2 are MNHEY and SVGAGI. The CDR3 is CASSPGQGSYEQYF. The CDR3 region has the DNA TGTGCCAGCAGTCCGGGACAGGGATCCTACGAGCAGTACTTC.

The sample holds a few counts of this clone. The chain has TRBV5-6 and TRBJ1-2; 8 nucleotides agree with TRBD1. From germline, CDR1 is SGHDT and CDR2 YYEEEE. Trimming at V came to 1 base and at J to 6 bases, leaving 8 bases not matched to a gene. The CDR3 length is 15 residues. The CDR3, as DNA: TGTGCCAGCAGCTTGTGGTCAGGGGGCGAGAATGGCTACACCTTC. This encodes CASSLWSGGENGYTF.

This clone was detected a few times. The V call is TRBV27, the J call TRBJ2-1; TRBD2 agrees at 10 bases. In germline, CDR1 is MNHEY, CDR2 SMNVEV (reference sequence). The CDR3 is 15 residues long. The ends lost 3 bases at V and 6 bases at J; junction bases unmatched: 5. The CDR3 protein is CASSFKRGGSNEQFF. CDR3 nucleotides: TGTGCCAGCAGTTTCAAGCGGGGGGGCAGCAATGAGCAGTTCTTC.

This clone was seen more than once but under ten times. CDR3 in DNA: TGCGCCAGCAGCCCAGATAGAGACAGGGCAGTTGGGGCCAACGTCCTGACTTTC. This encodes CASSPDRDRAVGANVLTF. The rearrangement links TRBV4-3 to TRBJ2-6, with 7 bases identical to TRBD1. Germline lookup yields CDR1 LGHNA and CDR2 YSLEER. J lost 3 bases, V lost 4 bases, and 12 bases had no gene match. This CDR3 contains 18 residues.